Below are 10 T cell receptor beta chains sequenced from a single sample in a study of T cell responses to AZD1222 COVID-19 vaccine. Clones were read by immunoSEQ multiplex PCR, and TCRdb kept only the in-frame ones, dropping some. The table lists around 72,000 clones, approximately 80% of them singletons. This material consisted of peripheral blood, taken on day 0 of AZD1222 vaccination. Receptors originate from an adult in good health.

The chain's CDR3 is CASSSGGSPGNTIYF. The CDR3 DNA sequence: TGCGCCAGCAGCTCAGGGGGTTCTCCTGGAAACACCATATATTTT. The J gene is TRBJ1-3, the V gene TRBV5-1; 7 nucleotides agree with TRBD1. After removal of 3 bases from V and 2 bases from J, the junction contained 5 bases not matched to a gene. In germline, CDR1 is SGHRS, CDR2 YFSETQ. The CDR3 has 15 residues.

The chain has TRBV4-2 and TRBJ1-2; D might be TRBD1 (6 bases). The CDR3 runs to 13 residues. V lost 4 bases, J lost 6 bases, and 12 bases lay in between. Germline values: CDR1 LGHNA, CDR2 YNFKEQ. In nucleotides, the CDR3 is TGTGCCAGCAGCCCCACAGGGAGCGATGGCTACACCTTC. This gives the protein CASSPTGSDGYTF.

The CDR3 here is CASRGAYEQYF. The CDR3 DNA is TGTGCCAGCAGGGGAGCCTACGAGCAGTACTTC. This chain joins TRBV2 and TRBJ2-7; the D gene is possibly TRBD2 (5 bases). Germline assignment: CDR1 SNHLY and CDR2 FYNNEI. With 6 bases removed from V and 2 bases from J, the gap between germline ends came to 5 bases. The CDR3 runs to 11 residues.

CDR3 amino acids: CASSQGAIGTDTQYF. DNA of the CDR3: TGCGCCAGCAGCCAGGGGGCGATCGGCACAGATACGCAGTATTTT. The chain employs TRBV10-2 and TRBJ2-3; 8 bases are a match to TRBD1. The CDR3 totals 15 residues. V trimming: 6 bases; J trimming: 1 base; junction bases outside the gene matches: 6. In germline, CDR1 is WSHSY, CDR2 SAAADI.

The CDR3 coding sequence is TGCGCCAGCAGCTTGGGGAGGGGATCTTTTACAGATACGCAGTATTTT. This translates into CASSLGRGSFTDTQYF. J is TRBJ2-3 and V is TRBV5-1; TRBD2 might be the D (6 bases). The CDR3 consists of 16 residues. V lost 0 bases and J lost 3, with 14 bases in between. The germline V gene has CDR1 SGHRS and CDR2 YFSETQ.

This clone was observed a handful of times. This chain connects TRBV11-2 to TRBJ2-1; D remains ambiguous. The CDR3 covers 16 residues. Germline V gives CDR1 SGHAT, CDR2 FQNNGV. Between the trimmed V and J ends, which lost 5 bases and 8 bases, there was a span of 22 bases. The CDR3 nucleotides read TGTGCCAGCAGCCCCCGAGCAGGTACTCGAGGTGATGAGCAGTTCTTC. Protein: CASSPRAGTRGDEQFF.

The CDR3 DNA sequence: TGCAGCGTATTCTTGGTGGGGGGGGTTGAAGCTTTCTTT. It encodes CSVFLVGGVEAFF. The J gene is TRBJ1-1, the V gene TRBV29-1; perhaps TRBD1 as D (5 bases). V gave up 6 bases and J gave up 7 bases, with 18 bases separating them. The germline CDR1 and CDR2 sequences are SQVTM and ANQGSEA. The CDR3 contains 13 residues. The full variable domain, with the rest looked up from reference TRBV29-1 and TRBJ1-1, is SAVISQKPSRDICQRGTSLTIQCQVDSQVTMMFWYRQQPGQSLTLIATANQGSEATYESGFVIDKFPISRPNLTFSTLTVSNMSPEDSSIYLCSVFLVGGVEAFFGQGTRLTVV.

The chain is built from TRBV9 and TRBJ1-2; D perhaps matches TRBD1 (5 bases). Germline-derived CDR1 and CDR2 are SGDLS and YYNGEE. The CDR3 consists of 12 residues. V dropped 3 bases and J dropped 8 bases, with 11 bases sitting between them. The CDR3 DNA reads TGTGCCAGCAGCGGCCAGGGAGACGGCTACACCTTC. Its protein product is CASSGQGDGYTF.

This chain joins TRBV2 and TRBJ2-5, with 9 nucleotides matching TRBD1. This CDR3 comprises 17 residues. The V gene's germline CDR1 is SNHLY and CDR2 FYNNEI. J lost 5 bases, V lost 0 bases, and 10 bases had no gene match. The CDR3 spells CASSEARTGGGRETQYF. In DNA, the CDR3 is TGTGCCAGCAGTGAAGCCCGTACAGGGGGCGGCCGGGAGACCCAGTACTTC. Using reference TRBV2 and TRBJ2-5 for the parts outside the CDR3, the full variable domain is EPEVTQTPSHQVTQMGQEVILRCVPISNHLYFYWYRQILGQKVEFLVSFYNNEISEKSEIFDDQFSVERPDGSNFTLKIRSTKLEDSAMYFCASSEARTGGGRETQYFGPGTRLLVL.

The genes are TRBV2 and TRBJ2-3; 7 nucleotides align to TRBD2. CDR1 SNHLY and CDR2 FYNNEI come from the germline V gene. The length of the CDR3 is 12 residues. Trimming took 4 bases from V and 6 from J; bases not matched to a gene: 1. CDR3 residues: CASSGSGDTQYF. Here the CDR3 DNA reads TGTGCCAGCAGTGGTAGCGGGGATACGCAGTATTTT.